The rows below give T cell receptor beta chains drawn from one sample of a study of cytomegalovirus exposure and HLA in healthy donors. TCRdb's copy holds only in-frame clones and misses some; the assay was immunoSEQ multiplex PCR. The sample lists about 260,000 clones, 90% occurring once. Source material: PBMCs. Receptors were obtained from a woman in her twenties or thirties in good health and CMV-seronegative. The conserved cysteine and the conserved F or W are not part of the CDR3 here.

v_call cdr3_aa
TRBV2 ASSEMGLAGGSVETQY
TRBV19 ASSPGALGRNQPQH
TRBV28 ASSQLAGVYEQF
TRBV19 ATTVYNEQF
TRBV27 ASSLEAPGQGRWYEKLF
TRBV7-3 ASIQAGTSVSEQY
TRBV7-2 ASKNSGTDTQY
TRBV28 ASSEPGHAPQETQY
TRBV6-4 ASSEAGGNNEQF
TRBV5-1 ASSLGQISDTQY
TRBV27 ASSLFSGAGSSYEQY
TRBV19 ASSLIGWSGANVLT
TRBV5-1 ASSLSGTTSYEQY
TRBV27 ASGHPREEGETQY
TRBV27 ASSPSWAVVLYEQY
TRBV5-6 ASSLGLGRDEQF
TRBV25-1 ASSDPTGGLEKLF
TRBV14 ASSQALAAYEQY
TRBV7-9 ASLDEKLF
TRBV5-6 ASSPGLAGEIEQY
TRBV29-1 SVGGTETTDTQY
TRBV6-5 ASSYSRTAGGNTIY
TRBV9 ASSVEPSGPYNEQF
TRBV14 ASSWEVDTEAF
TRBV7-9 ASSPRTSGSVYEQY
TRBV13 ASSLGTDNEQF
TRBV7-3 ASSLNSGLGETQY
TRBV9 ASSVEASGRAGETQY
TRBV7-2 ASSPTSGRAGEQF
TRBV7-9 ASSQTGAVTEAF
TRBV27 ASGPGTSGKNEQF
TRBV19 ASRRSATDEKLF
TRBV6-5 ASSQGQGLGNTIY
TRBV2 ASSTPRDYEVPRTIGYEQY
TRBV10-3 AISESPGGKYNEQF
TRBV25-1 ASSPFVINTQY
TRBV6-6 ASSYNRGTNTEAF
TRBV7-8 ASSLDPEGGSYEQY
TRBV4-1 ASSQTYGEADTQY
TRBV5-1 ASRDSGNTIY
TRBV7-6 ASSLETSPYEQY
TRBV18 ASSPTGQGATSYEQY
TRBV5-6 ASSLPDRAYYGYT
TRBV18 ASSPPWGQQETQY
TRBV28 ASSLSLSSYNEQF
TRBV29-1 SVSRDRDNQPQH
TRBV7-6 ASSLRDTSYEQY
TRBV6-5 ASRGGANQPQH
TRBV11-2 ASSLASGRNEQF
TRBV28 ASSSGTGVDYEQY
TRBV29-1 SALGGTGDTGELF
TRBV5-1 ASSYRTVGANVLT